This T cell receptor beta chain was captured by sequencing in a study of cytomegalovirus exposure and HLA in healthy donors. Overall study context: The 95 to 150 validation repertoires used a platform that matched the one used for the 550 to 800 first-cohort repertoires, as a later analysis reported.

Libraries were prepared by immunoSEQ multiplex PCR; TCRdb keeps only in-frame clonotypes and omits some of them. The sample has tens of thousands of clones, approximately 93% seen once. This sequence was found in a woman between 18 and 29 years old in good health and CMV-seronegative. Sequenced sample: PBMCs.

Here the CDR3 DNA reads TGTGCCAGCAGTGTCTCCCCGGGACAATTCTCCGAGACCCAGTACTTC. It yields the protein CASSVSPGQFSETQYF. This chain joins TRBV6-1 and TRBJ2-5; possibly TRBD1 for D (6 bases). The CDR3 is made up of 16 amino acids. Germline assignment: CDR1 MNHNS and CDR2 SASEGT. Trimming removed 4 bases from V and 5 bases from J, with 20 bases in between.